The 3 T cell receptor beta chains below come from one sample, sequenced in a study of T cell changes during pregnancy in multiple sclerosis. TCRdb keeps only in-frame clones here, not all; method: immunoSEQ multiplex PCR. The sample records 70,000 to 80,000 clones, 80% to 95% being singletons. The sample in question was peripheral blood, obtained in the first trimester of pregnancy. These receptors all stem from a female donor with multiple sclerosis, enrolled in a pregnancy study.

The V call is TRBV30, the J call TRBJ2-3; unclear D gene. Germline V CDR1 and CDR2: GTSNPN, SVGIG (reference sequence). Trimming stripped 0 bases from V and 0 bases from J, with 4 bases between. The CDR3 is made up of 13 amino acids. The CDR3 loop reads CAWSVLSTDTQYF. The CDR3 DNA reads TGTGCCTGGAGTGTACTCAGCACAGATACGCAGTATTTT.

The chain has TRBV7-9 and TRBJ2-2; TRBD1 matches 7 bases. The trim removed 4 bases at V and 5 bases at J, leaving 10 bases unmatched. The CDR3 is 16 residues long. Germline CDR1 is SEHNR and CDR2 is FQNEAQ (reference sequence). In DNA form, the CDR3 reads TGTGCCAGCAGCTCTGGGAGAGGGACAGTTACCGGGGAGCTGTTTTTT. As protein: CASSSGRGTVTGELFF.

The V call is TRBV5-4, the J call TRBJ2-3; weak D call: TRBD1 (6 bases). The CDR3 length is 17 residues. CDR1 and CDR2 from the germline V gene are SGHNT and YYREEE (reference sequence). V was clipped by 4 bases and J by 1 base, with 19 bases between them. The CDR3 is CASSGGQGESGTDTQYF. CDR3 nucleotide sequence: TGTGCCAGCAGCGGGGGACAAGGGGAGAGTGGCACAGATACGCAGTATTTT.